These T cell receptor beta chains were read from a single sample in a study of OX40 agonist ivuxolimab in advanced cancers. Measured with immunoSEQ multiplex PCR; TCRdb has only the in-frame clones, and not every one. The table includes roughly 64,000 clones, roughly four fifths detected once. Sequenced here: CD4+ or CD8+ T cells sorted from blood, sampled in a trial of the OX40 agonist ivuxolimab. The receptors here all came from an adult with an advanced solid tumor such as melanoma, head and neck, liver or kidney cancer. Both conserved end residues are part of each CDR3. D genes are given only for firm matches. The size of a clone is reported for some rows only, either as once, few or many, or as a class for expanded clones.

D	V	size	J	CDR3	DNA
NA	TRBV6-4	few	TRBJ1-1	CASSDRRGSEAFF	TGTGCCAGCAGTGACCGTAGGGGCTCTGAAGCTTTCTTT
NA	TRBV30	NA	TRBJ2-6	CAWSGGEPSGANVLTF	TGTGCCTGGAGTGGTGGAGAACCCTCTGGGGCCAACGTCCTGACTTTC
TRBD1	TRBV7-9	NA	TRBJ1-4	CATDAGTGDEKLFF	TGTGCCACTGACGCCGGGACAGGGGATGAAAAACTGTTTTTT
NA	TRBV5-1	NA	TRBJ2-5	CASSLRAGLLTQETQYF	TGCGCCAGCAGCTTGAGGGCGGGACTCTTAACGCAAGAGACCCAGTACTTC
NA	TRBV6-5	NA	TRBJ1-1	CASTPGQGGEAFF	TGTGCCAGCACCCCGGGGCAGGGCGGTGAAGCTTTCTTT
NA	TRBV7-3	NA	TRBJ2-3	CASSLGRVGDTQYF	TGTGCCAGCAGCTTAGGTAGGGTCGGGGATACGCAGTATTTT
NA	TRBV28	few	TRBJ2-1	CASSFPLGGEQFF	TGTGCCAGCAGTTTCCCGCTAGGGGGGGAGCAGTTCTTC
NA	TRBV4-1	NA	TRBJ2-3	CASSPDPLVIPDTQYF	TGCGCCAGCAGCCCCGATCCGCTAGTCATCCCAGATACGCAGTATTTT
TRBD1	TRBV30	NA	TRBJ1-2	CAWNRDRLYGYTF	TGTGCCTGGAACCGGGACAGGCTATATGGCTACACCTTC
TRBD1	TRBV7-9	NA	TRBJ1-4	CASRPQGAVEKLFF	TGTGCCAGCAGGCCACAGGGGGCTGTAGAAAAACTGTTTTTT